The 15 T cell receptor beta chains listed next were all sequenced from one sample in a study of shared clonotypes between healthy human individuals. Repertoires were generated with immunoSEQ multiplex PCR, while TCRdb's copy carries only in-frame clones and drops some. The sample carries roughly 2,000,000 clones, about 95% recorded once. CD8 cells regarded as naive lacked CD45RO, were positively chosen for CCR7, and omitted terminally differentiated effector memory CD45RA+ cells. Sequencing was carried out using naive CD8+ T cells sorted from blood. These TCRs come from a man between 18 and 35 years old in good health.

The chain recombines TRBV6-5 with TRBJ2-1, with 9 bases matching TRBD2. Trimming took 5 bases from V and 10 from J; bases not matched to a gene: 9. CDR3 length: 14 amino acids. The germline V gene has CDR1 MNHEY and CDR2 SVGAGI. The CDR3 is CASSTAGGRDEQFF. The CDR3 DNA sequence: TGTGCCAGCAGTACGGCGGGGGGGCGCGACGAGCAGTTCTTC.

The V call is TRBV5-6, the J call TRBJ2-7, with TRBD2 matching 9 bases. Per the germline V gene, CDR1 is SGHDT and CDR2 is YYEEEE. The CDR3 covers 15 residues. The junction had 9 bases not matched to a gene; V was cut back by 4 bases and J by 4 bases. The CDR3 reads CASSVPTSGLYEQYF. CDR3 in DNA: TGTGCCAGCAGCGTTCCTACTAGCGGGTTATACGAGCAGTACTTC.

This chain uses TRBV10-3 with TRBJ2-1; 11 bases line up with TRBD2. The CDR3 is 14 amino acids. The V segment lost 7 bases and the J segment 8 bases; nucleotides outside the gene matches: 7. Germline CDR1 ENHRY, CDR2 SYGVKD. The CDR3 DNA is TGTGCCATCACCGATCCGGGACTAGCGGATGAGCAGTTCTTC. Translated: CAITDPGLADEQFF.

The V call is TRBV9, the J call TRBJ1-2, with 7 bases that match TRBD1. J gave up 2 bases and V 0 bases, and 4 bases lay outside the gene matches. The V gene's germline CDR1 is SGDLS and CDR2 YYNGEE. The CDR3 sequence is 15 residues long. The CDR3 sequence: CASSVGGQDNYGYTF. DNA for the CDR3: TGTGCCAGCAGCGTAGGTGGACAGGACAACTATGGCTACACCTTC.

This chain connects TRBV14 to TRBJ2-7; possibly TRBD1 for D (6 bases). The V and J ends lost 5 bases and 6 bases respectively, with 14 bases between them. The CDR3 length is 13 residues. The germline gives CDR1 SGHDN, CDR2 FVKESK. The CDR3 DNA reads TGTGCCAGCAGCTTCTTACAGGGAAGCGAGCAGTACTTC. The encoded protein is CASSFLQGSEQYF.

The chain recombines TRBV14 with TRBJ2-1, with D unresolved. Germline lookup yields CDR1 SGHDN and CDR2 FVKESK. V gave up 1 base and J gave up 8 bases, with 12 bases separating them. The length of the CDR3 is 14 residues. Here the CDR3 reads CASSQAGYGDEQFF. CDR3 nucleotides: TGTGCCAGCAGCCAAGCGGGTTATGGGGATGAGCAGTTCTTC.

The chain has TRBV7-9 and TRBJ1-1; possible D gene TRBD1, 6 bases. Germline V gives CDR1 SEHNR, CDR2 FQNEAQ (reference sequence). V was clipped by 2 bases and J by 3 bases, with 13 bases between them. This CDR3 has 15 amino acids. CDR3 protein: CASSLSQGSHTEAFF. The CDR3 nucleotides are TGTGCCAGCAGCTTATCCCAGGGGTCGCACACTGAAGCTTTCTTT.

The chain is built from TRBV27 and TRBJ2-7, with 9 nucleotides matching TRBD1. The trim removed 2 bases at V and 3 bases at J, leaving 14 bases unmatched. The CDR3 has 18 amino acids. The germline V gene encodes CDR1 MNHEY and CDR2 SMNVEV (reference sequence). In nucleotides, the CDR3 is TGTGCCAGCAGTTTAACGGGACAGGGACCCATACCCGACTACGAGCAGTACTTC. Encoded protein: CASSLTGQGPIPDYEQYF.

The V and J genes are TRBV5-1 and TRBJ2-3, with a weak D call TRBD2 (5 bases). Trimming pared 3 bases from V and 0 bases from J, leaving 11 bases between. Germline V gene data show CDR1 as SGHRS and CDR2 as YFSETQ. The CDR3 covers 15 residues. CDR3 nucleotide sequence: TGCGCCAGCAGCTACGGGGTAATTAGCACAGATACGCAGTATTTT. Its protein product is CASSYGVISTDTQYF. The whole variable domain, remainder taken from reference TRBV5-1 and TRBJ2-3, is KAGVTQTPRYLIKTRGQQVTLSCSPISGHRSVSWYQQTPGQGLQFLFEYFSETQRNKGNFPGRFSGRQFSNSRSEMNVSTLELGDSALYLCASSYGVISTDTQYFGPGTRLTVL.

The V call is TRBV10-2, the J call TRBJ1-6; 8 bases match TRBD1. This CDR3 is 14 amino acids long. With 7 bases clipped from V and 3 bases from J, the junction kept 2 bases outside the gene matches. Per the germline V gene, CDR1 is WSHSY and CDR2 is SAAADI. The CDR3 sequence is CASKDRDYNSPLHF. Here the CDR3 DNA reads TGCGCCAGCAAGGACAGGGACTATAATTCACCCCTCCACTTT.

The chain links TRBV5-6 to TRBJ1-2; D is perhaps TRBD1 (5 bases). The ends were cut back, 0 bases at V and 1 base at J, with 13 bases in the middle. CDR3 length: 16 residues. The V gene's germline CDR1 is SGHDT and CDR2 YYEEEE. CDR3 sequence reads: CASSLGKIGHNYGYTF. CDR3 bases: TGTGCCAGCAGCTTGGGGAAGATAGGACATAACTATGGCTACACCTTC.

The V call is TRBV13, the J call TRBJ2-7; possibly TRBD1 for D (6 bases). Germline CDR1 reads PRHDT; CDR2 reads FYEKMQ (reference sequence). The CDR3 length is 16 residues. Between the trimmed V and J ends, which lost 3 bases and 3 bases, there was a span of 18 bases. CDR3: CASSFFSTAGVYEQYF. For the CDR3, the DNA is TGTGCCAGCAGCTTTTTCTCGACAGCAGGGGTCTACGAGCAGTACTTC.

V is TRBV28 and J is TRBJ2-1, with no clear D. V gave up 4 bases and J gave up 1 base, with 14 bases separating them. This CDR3 is built from 16 residues. CDR1 is MDHEN and CDR2 is SYDVKM in the germline V gene. CDR3 sequence reads: CASSSLAELSYNEQFF. The CDR3 DNA reads as TGTGCCAGCAGTTCCCTTGCGGAACTTTCCTACAATGAGCAGTTCTTC.

The rearrangement links TRBV27 to TRBJ2-7, with D maybe TRBD2 (5 bases). The V end was cut by 2 bases, the J end by 3 bases, with 14 bases between. CDR3 length equals 15 residues. Looked up from germline, CDR1 is MNHEY and CDR2 is SMNVEV (reference sequence). The CDR3 is CASSLGEYPGYEQYF. The CDR3 region has the DNA TGTGCCAGCAGTTTAGGGGAGTACCCGGGCTACGAGCAGTACTTC.

This CDR3 is CASSLAGFSYEQYF. Written as DNA, the CDR3 is TGTGCCAGCAGCTTGGCCGGTTTCTCCTACGAGCAGTACTTC. The chain joins TRBV5-8 to TRBJ2-7; D not resolved. Germline lookup yields CDR1 SGHTS and CDR2 YDEGEE. CDR3 length: 14 residues. Trimming took 0 bases from V and 0 from J, leaving 7 bases between them.